This T cell receptor beta chain was captured by sequencing in a study of radiotherapy plus CTLA-4 blockade in lung cancer. Germline V CDR1 and CDR2: SGHAT, FQDESV (reference sequence). V gave up 5 bases and J gave up 3 bases; unmatched junction bases: 4. This CDR3 region has 13 residues. Using immunoSEQ multiplex PCR, the repertoire was profiled, and TCRdb retains in-frame clones only, with some absent. The sample holds more than 75,000 clones, around 80% seen once. Overall study results and limits: Reports state that early shifts in blood T cell clones, with interferon-beta, best predicted response. In blood, tumor-derived TCR clones expanded after radiotherapy plus ipilimumab.

On this clone itself: Its antigen remains unidentified.

Ipilimumab-mediated CTLA-4 blockade plus focal radiation was given to patients having chemo-refractory metastatic non-small-cell lung cancer. This chain joins TRBV11-1 and TRBJ2-7; 7 bases fit TRBD2. The sequencing used peripheral blood, collected from a patient treated with radiotherapy plus ipilimumab. The TCR sequence derives from a human donor with non-small cell lung cancer that progressed on radiotherapy plus ipilimumab. The CDR3 loop is CASSASGIYEQYF. The CDR3 region has the DNA TGTGCCAGCAGCGCCAGCGGGATCTACGAGCAGTACTTC.